This entry lists 25 T cell receptor beta chains sequenced from one sample in a study of T cells in localized non-small cell lung cancer. Measured with immunoSEQ multiplex PCR; TCRdb has only the in-frame clones, and not every one. The sample includes roughly 26,000 clones, less than 95% of them seen just once. The sequencing used peripheral blood, collected before any cancer treatment. The receptors here all came from a female donor of 60 years or more with stage II squamous cell lung carcinoma.

V is TRBV7-9 and J is TRBJ2-7; no firm D call. Germline loops: CDR1 SEHNR, CDR2 FQNEAQ (reference sequence). This CDR3 has 13 amino acids. V was shortened by 7 bases and J by 0 bases, with 10 bases between the two germline ends. The CDR3 DNA sequence: TGTGCCAGCACCCCCCGCGACTCCTACGAGCAGTACTTC. Encoded protein: CASTPRDSYEQYF.

The CDR3 reads CASWQPGESGWGELFF. The DNA for the CDR3 is TGTGCCAGTTGGCAACCGGGAGAATCTGGATGGGGGGAGCTGTTTTTT. The V call is TRBV19, the J call TRBJ2-2; weak D call: TRBD2 (6 bases). V lost 8 bases and J lost 8, with 24 bases in between. The germline V gene has CDR1 LNHDA and CDR2 SQIVND (reference sequence). This CDR3 has 16 amino acids.

The chain joins TRBV5-1 to TRBJ1-1, with no clear D. Germline loops: CDR1 SGHRS, CDR2 YFSETQ. The V and J ends lost 4 bases and 3 bases respectively, with 10 bases between them. The CDR3 is 13 residues long. The CDR3 coding sequence is TGCGCCAGCAGCGAGGTGTGGGACACTGAAGCTTTCTTT. Translated, it gives CASSEVWDTEAFF.

This clone was observed a few times. The chain couples TRBV27 to TRBJ2-7, with 10 positions matching TRBD2. The CDR3 has 16 residues. Germline assignment: CDR1 MNHEY and CDR2 SMNVEV (reference sequence). V gave up 1 base and J gave up 1 base; unmatched junction bases: 4. The CDR3 is CASSLYASGGSYEQYF. CDR3 coding DNA: TGTGCCAGCAGTTTATATGCTAGCGGGGGATCCTACGAGCAGTACTTC.

The chain carries TRBV11-3 and TRBJ2-2, with D unclear. The V gene's germline CDR1 is SGHNT and CDR2 YENEEA. V was clipped by 2 bases and J by 5 bases, with 9 bases between them. There are 14 residues in the CDR3. The CDR3 protein is CASSLSRRTGELFF. In DNA, the CDR3 is TGTGCCAGCAGCTTATCCAGAAGAACCGGGGAGCTGTTTTTT.

CDR3 nucleotides: TGTGCCAGCAGCAAGGAGACAGGGGGCCTCTATGGCTACACCTTC. Translating gives CASSKETGGLYGYTF. The chain couples TRBV6-6 to TRBJ1-2, with 10 bases lining up with TRBD1. This CDR3 is 15 amino acids long. Germline CDR1 is MNHNY and CDR2 is SVGAGI (reference sequence). V lost 6 bases and J lost 4; bases outside the gene matches: 8.

The rearrangement joins TRBV5-1 to TRBJ1-6, with a weak D call TRBD1 (5 bases). The CDR3 totals 16 residues. Germline V CDR1 and CDR2: SGHRS, YFSETQ. The V gene lost 0 bases and the J gene lost 7 bases, with 14 bases spanning the gap. CDR3 sequence: CASSLVSGGVNSPLHF. CDR3 nucleotides: TGCGCCAGCAGCTTGGTTTCCGGGGGTGTCAATTCACCCCTCCACTTT.

The table lists this clone with a count of one. The chain carries TRBV27 and TRBJ2-5, with D perhaps TRBD2 (6 bases). The germline V gene encodes CDR1 MNHEY and CDR2 SMNVEV (reference sequence). This CDR3 is built from 12 residues. Trimming cost V 5 bases and J 5 bases, with 9 bases left between them. CDR3 DNA sequence: TGTGCCAGCAGTCCTGGGGGGGAGACCCAGTACTTC. Protein product: CASSPGGETQYF.

The chain carries TRBV9 and TRBJ1-2; unclear D gene. The CDR3 contains 14 residues. Germline CDR1 reads SGDLS; CDR2 reads YYNGEE. Trimming pared 7 bases from V and 5 bases from J, leaving 18 bases between. The CDR3 bases are TGTGCCAGCCCCTTTTGGGGTAAGGGATATGGCTACACCTTC. Its translation is CASPFWGKGYGYTF.

The J gene is TRBJ2-1, the V gene TRBV7-2, with 8 bases that match TRBD2. The CDR3 is 16 amino acids. CDR1 is SGHTA and CDR2 is FQGNSA in the germline V gene. Germline trimming cut 6 bases from V and 12 bases from J; bases unmatched to any gene: 19. The chain's CDR3 is CASSPSAGLGVMGQFF. The CDR3 DNA sequence: TGTGCCAGCAGTCCCTCCGCGGGACTAGGGGTTATGGGGCAGTTCTTC.

The genes are TRBV9 and TRBJ2-3; TRBD1 agrees at 8 bases. Germline CDR1 SGDLS, CDR2 YYNGEE. The CDR3 runs 15 residues. The V and J ends lost 1 base and 2 bases, in that order; junction bases with no gene match: 3. The CDR3, as DNA: TGTGCCAGCAGCGTACAGGACAGGGCCACAGATACGCAGTATTTT. Amino acid sequence: CASSVQDRATDTQYF.

The chain has TRBV6-5 and TRBJ1-1; D may be TRBD1 (6 bases). In germline, CDR1 is MNHEY, CDR2 SVGAGI. The CDR3 consists of 13 residues. Trimming stripped 7 bases from V and 6 bases from J, with 15 bases between. The CDR3 spells CASNSRGGAEAFF. In DNA, the CDR3 is TGTGCCAGCAACTCAAGGGGGGGGGCTGAAGCTTTCTTT.

The chain recombines TRBV4-2 with TRBJ1-4, with D hard to call. V lost 0 bases and J lost 4, with 9 bases in between. CDR3 size: 15 residues. Germline CDR1 and CDR2: LGHNA and YNFKEQ. The CDR3, as DNA: TGTGCCAGCAGCCAAGATGGGTCTTTTAATGAAAAACTGTTTTTT. This encodes CASSQDGSFNEKLFF.

Written as DNA, the CDR3 is TGTGCCAGCTCACCACCGAATAATTCACCCCTCCACTTT. Translated: CASSPPNNSPLHF. J is TRBJ1-6 and V is TRBV18; D remains ambiguous. Trimming took off 0 bases at V and 5 bases at J, with 2 bases between the two ends. Germline V CDR1 and CDR2: KGHSH, LQKENI. The length of the CDR3 is 13 residues.

For this clone: The sample holds other DNA sequences that translate to the same CDR3. The DNA for the CDR3 is TGTGCCAGCAGCTTAGCCACTAGCGGGGGAACAGATACGCAGTATTTT. It specifies CASSLATSGGTDTQYF. The rearrangement links TRBV11-3 to TRBJ2-3; 11 nucleotides agree with TRBD2. Germline CDR1 is SGHNT and CDR2 is YENEEA. J gave up 3 bases and V 1 base, and 3 bases lay outside the gene matches. The CDR3 runs 16 residues.

The chain employs TRBV5-1 and TRBJ2-1; D may be TRBD1 (6 bases). Trimming stripped 2 bases from V and 7 bases from J, with 10 bases between. CDR3 length: 13 residues. The V gene's germline CDR1 is SGHRS and CDR2 YFSETQ. DNA for the CDR3: TGCGCCAGCAGCTTACAGGGTATTAATGAGCAGTTCTTC. Its protein is CASSLQGINEQFF.

This rearrangement joins TRBV30 to TRBJ1-1; D gene uncertain. CDR3 length equals 14 residues. V lost 2 bases and J lost 1, with 11 bases in between. CDR1 is GTSNPN, CDR2 SVGIG, per germline (reference sequence). CDR3 DNA: TGTGCCTGGAGTTCCACACGGGGGAACACTGAAGCTTTCTTT. Protein product: CAWSSTRGNTEAFF.

CDR3 coding DNA: TGTGCCACCAGCAGAGGCCCAGCCCAGACGCAGTATTTT. Amino acids: CATSRGPAQTQYF. The chain combines TRBV15 with TRBJ2-3; no definite D call. CDR1 is LNHNV and CDR2 is YYDKDF in the germline V gene (reference sequence). Trimming left V 1 base short and J 9 bases short, with 11 bases between. The CDR3 contains 13 residues.

The chain is built from TRBV10-1 and TRBJ2-2, with no clear D. The CDR3 sequence is 12 residues long. Trimming left V 5 bases short and J 0 bases short, with 1 base between. From germline, CDR1 is WNHNN and CDR2 SYGVQD (reference sequence). This CDR3 is CASSTNTGELFF. In nucleotides, the CDR3 is TGCGCCAGCAGTACGAACACCGGGGAGCTGTTTTTT.

V and J are TRBV4-1 and TRBJ2-5; 7 positions match TRBD1. CDR1 is MGHRA and CDR2 is YSYEKL in the germline V gene. The CDR3 has 17 residues. V gave up 0 bases and J gave up 2 bases; unmatched junction bases: 9. This CDR3 is CASSQDSRGQRQETQYF. CDR3 DNA sequence: TGCGCCAGCAGCCAAGATAGTAGGGGACAGAGACAAGAGACCCAGTACTTC.

This clone was seen a single time. V gene TRBV18 combines with J gene TRBJ2-7, with 7 bases aligning to TRBD2. The CDR3 is 15 amino acids. From germline, CDR1 is KGHSH and CDR2 LQKENI. With 2 bases clipped from V and 1 base from J, the junction kept 5 bases outside the gene matches. The CDR3: CASSPVPSGSYEQYF. In nucleotides, the CDR3 is TGTGCCAGCTCACCAGTACCTAGCGGTTCCTACGAGCAGTACTTC. The full variable domain, with the rest looked up from reference TRBV18 and TRBJ2-7, is NAGVMQNPRHLVRRRGQEARLRCSPMKGHSHVYWYRQLPEEGLKFMVYLQKENIIDESGMPKERFSAEFPKEGPSILRIQQVVRGDSAAYFCASSPVPSGSYEQYFGPGTRLTVT.

The chain has TRBV28 and TRBJ1-1; TRBD1 aligns across 7 bases. CDR3 length: 10 residues. Germline CDR1 MDHEN, CDR2 SYDVKM. V gave up 6 bases and J gave up 12 bases; unmatched junction bases: 4. The CDR3 sequence: CASRGRGSFF. The CDR3 bases are TGTGCCAGCAGGGGCAGGGGGTCTTTCTTT.

This sequence joins TRBV5-1 and TRBJ1-2; maybe TRBD1 (6 bases). Per the germline V gene, CDR1 is SGHRS and CDR2 is YFSETQ. V was cut by 4 bases and J by 5 bases, with 18 bases left in between. This CDR3 comprises 15 residues. CDR3 sequence: CASSGGERSRYGYTF. For the CDR3, the DNA is TGCGCCAGCAGCGGGGGCGAGAGGAGCCGTTATGGCTACACCTTC. Supplemented by reference TRBV5-1 and TRBJ1-2, the full variable domain reads KAGVTQTPRYLIKTRGQQVTLSCSPISGHRSVSWYQQTPGQGLQFLFEYFSETQRNKGNFPGRFSGRQFSNSRSEMNVSTLELGDSALYLCASSGGERSRYGYTFGSGTRLTVV.

The chain is built from TRBV12-5 and TRBJ1-5, with D possibly matching TRBD1 (5 bases). CDR3 length equals 15 residues. Germline V gene lookup returns CDR1 LGHNT and CDR2 FRNRAP. V lost 5 bases and J lost 7, with 18 bases in between. The CDR3 DNA reads as TGTGCTAGTGGTACCGATCTCAGGGTTGGGCAGCCCCAGCATTTT. Its translation is CASGTDLRVGQPQHF.

This chain connects TRBV7-2 to TRBJ2-7, with D tentatively TRBD1 (5 bases). Germline V gene sequence: CDR1 SGHTA, CDR2 FQGNSA. V was pared by 1 base and J by 0 bases, with 10 bases between. The CDR3 is 15 amino acids. The CDR3 DNA is TGTGCCAGCAGCTTAGTCCAGGGCCTCTCCTACGAGCAGTACTTC. Its protein is CASSLVQGLSYEQYF.